A single sample is the source of the 30 T cell receptor beta chains below, sequenced in a study of T-cell reconstitution after alpha-beta-depleted transplantation in children. Library preparation (for TCRbeta) was performed with unique molecular identifiers. MiXCR was run by TCRdb on the PCR reads, yielding one entry per CDR3 protein. Of under 750,000 distinct CDR3 sequences listed, more than 20% were seen once; the top ten hold roughly 15%. The sample consisted of PBMCs, mostly from graft donor cells, taken 360 days after TCRalphabeta/CD19-depleted stem cell transplant. The source is a boy in the first two years of life who had a stem cell transplant for acute myeloid leukemia, so the T cells may come from the graft donor.

The chain combines TRBV20-1 with TRBJ2-3, with TRBD2 matching 10 bases. The CDR3 is made up of 16 amino acids. V shed 2 bases and J 1 base; nucleotides not matched to a gene: 6. Germline V CDR1 and CDR2: DFQATT, SNEGSKA (reference sequence). The CDR3 sequence: CSARLSLAGGTDTQYF. The DNA of the CDR3 is TGCAGTGCTAGACTTTCGCTAGCGGGGGGCACAGATACGCAGTATTTT.

This clonotype was detected a few times. The chain joins TRBV6-2 or TRBV6-3 to TRBJ2-4; 9 bases are a match to TRBD1. Germline CDR1 and CDR2: MNHEY and SVGEGT. The CDR3 is 16 amino acids. Trimming removed 6 bases from V and 7 bases from J; junction bases left unmatched: 13. The DNA of the CDR3 is TGTGCCAGCAGGTCCTCCGGGACAGGGAGGAGGAACATTCAGTACTTC. Amino acids: CASRSSGTGRRNIQYF.

This clonotype was observed a handful of times. The chain links TRBV29-1 to TRBJ2-7; possibly TRBD1 for D (5 bases). The CDR3 is 12 residues long. V lost 4 bases and J lost 3, with 10 bases in between. The germline V gene has CDR1 SQVTM and CDR2 ANQGSEA. The CDR3 nucleotides read TGCAGCGTTGGGCAGGGTGGCTACGAGCAGTACTTC. The encoded protein is CSVGQGGYEQYF.

This clonotype was recorded a few times. This sequence joins TRBV12-3 or TRBV12-4 and TRBJ1-1; D not resolved. Trimming took 3 bases from V and 1 from J, leaving 9 bases between them. The CDR3 loop spans 14 amino acids. CDR3 sequence reads: CASSFGGRNTEAFF. CDR3 bases: TGTGCCAGCAGTTTCGGTGGTAGGAACACTGAAGCTTTCTTT.

This clonotype was found many times. The rearrangement links TRBV7-2 to TRBJ2-4; D possibly uses TRBD1 or TRBD2 (5 bases each). The CDR3 sequence is 14 residues long. The germline V gene encodes CDR1 SGHTA and CDR2 FQGNSA. V lost 2 bases, J lost 9 bases, and 14 bases lay in between. The CDR3 DNA reads as TGTGCCAGCAGCTTACCAGGGTTAGAGGGCATTCAGTACTTC. It is translated as CASSLPGLEGIQYF.

The table lists this clonotype with a few counts. V usage is TRBV25-1 and J usage is TRBJ2-1, with 8 bases identical to TRBD2. V shed 5 bases, J shed 4 bases, and the junction held 7 bases outside the gene matches. CDR3 length equals 15 residues. Germline CDR1 is MGHDK and CDR2 is SYGVNS. The CDR3 sequence: CASSTGTSRYNEQFF. CDR3 sequence (DNA): TGTGCCAGCAGTACCGGGACTAGTCGTTACAATGAGCAGTTCTTC.

This clonotype was counted a few times. Here the CDR3 DNA reads TGCAGTGCGAGGGAACGGAGCAATCAGCCCCAGCATTTT. This encodes CSARERSNQPQHF. This chain uses TRBV20-1 with TRBJ1-5; D unresolved. The CDR3 covers 13 residues. Germline V gene lookup returns CDR1 DFQATT and CDR2 SNEGSKA (reference sequence). Trimming took off 6 bases at V and 1 base at J, with 10 bases between the two ends.

The rearrangement joins TRBV29-1 to TRBJ2-2; D unresolved. Trimming removed 4 bases at V and 2 bases at J, with 8 bases between. Germline V gene data show CDR1 as SQVTM and CDR2 as ANQGSEA. The CDR3 runs to 13 residues. The CDR3 sequence is CSVATSNTGELFF. The CDR3 DNA reads TGCAGCGTTGCGACATCAAACACCGGGGAGCTGTTTTTT.

The chain is built from TRBV20-1 and TRBJ2-3, with 11 nucleotides matching TRBD2. The CDR3 has 17 amino acids. The germline V gene has CDR1 DFQATT and CDR2 SNEGSKA (reference sequence). The J segment lost 0 bases and the V segment lost 3 bases, leaving 8 bases of the junction unmatched. CDR3 in DNA: TGCAGTGCTAGGAAACCGGGACTAGCGGCTAGCACAGATACGCAGTATTTT. Translation: CSARKPGLAASTDTQYF.

In this sample, this clonotype turned up a few times. The rearrangement uses TRBV7-9 and TRBJ2-1, with 10 nucleotides matching TRBD2. The CDR3 consists of 17 residues. V trimming: 4 bases; J trimming: 2 bases; junction bases outside the gene matches: 8. The germline V gene encodes CDR1 SEHNR and CDR2 FQNEAQ (reference sequence). CDR3 loop: CASSSGLADPTYNEQFF. For the CDR3, the DNA is TGTGCCAGCAGCTCTGGACTAGCGGACCCTACCTACAATGAGCAGTTCTTC.

This clonotype was seen a few times. The V call is TRBV28, the J call TRBJ2-1; perhaps TRBD2 as D (6 bases). Per germline, CDR1 MDHEN and CDR2 SYDVKM. This CDR3 contains 13 residues. The V gene lost 3 bases and the J gene lost 6 bases, with 9 bases spanning the gap. The DNA of the CDR3 is TGTGCCAGCAGTTTTGGAGGGCTCAATGAGCAGTTCTTC. Translated: CASSFGGLNEQFF.

This clonotype has more than one count but fewer than ten. This chain joins TRBV6-1 and TRBJ1-4; weak D call: TRBD1 (6 bases). V lost 6 bases, J lost 0 bases, and 11 bases lay in between. CDR1 MNHNS and CDR2 SASEGT come from the germline V gene. The length of the CDR3 is 15 residues. CDR3 sequence (DNA): TGTGCCAGCAGCCGCCGGACAGCAACTAATGAAAAACTGTTTTTT. Protein sequence: CASSRRTATNEKLFF.

This clonotype has just one count. The rearrangement links TRBV6-1 to TRBJ2-5; D is ambiguous. The CDR3 is 15 amino acids. Trimming took off 4 bases at V and 9 bases at J, with 21 bases between the two ends. From germline, CDR1 is MNHNS and CDR2 SASEGT. The CDR3 region is CASSAPAGSRLAQYF. The DNA for the CDR3 is TGTGCCAGCAGTGCCCCGGCTGGGTCAAGATTGGCCCAGTACTTC.

This clonotype was detected many times. The chain uses TRBV20-1 and TRBJ2-3; TRBD2 is a possible D gene (6 bases). Trimming stripped 3 bases from V and 0 bases from J, with 13 bases between. The CDR3 consists of 15 residues. Looked up from germline, CDR1 is DFQATT and CDR2 is SNEGSKA (reference sequence). This chain's CDR3 is CSASGGVTSTDTQYF. DNA of the CDR3: TGCAGTGCTAGCGGCGGGGTAACTAGCACAGATACGCAGTATTTT.

A few counts support this clonotype. V and J are TRBV12-3 or TRBV12-4 and TRBJ2-5; D gene ambiguous. This CDR3 contains 13 residues. V lost 1 base and J 7 bases, leaving 10 bases between the germline ends. The CDR3 loop reads CASSLGTVLTQYF. The CDR3 DNA is TGTGCCAGCAGTTTAGGGACGGTTTTGACCCAGTACTTC.

The rearrangement links TRBV29-1 to TRBJ2-5; D unclear. V lost 6 bases and J 2 bases, leaving 22 bases between the germline ends. CDR1 is SQVTM and CDR2 is ANQGSEA in the germline V gene. This CDR3 is 16 amino acids long. CDR3 bases: TGCAGCGTCCCTTGGAGATGGGATAAGAGACAAGAGACCCAGTACTTC. Amino acid sequence: CSVPWRWDKRQETQYF.

The chain couples TRBV7-9 to TRBJ2-1, with 9 bases identical to TRBD1. Per germline, CDR1 SEHNR and CDR2 FQNEAQ (reference sequence). The V and J ends lost 5 bases and 3 bases, in that order; junction bases with no gene match: 5. The CDR3 extends over 15 amino acids. Here the CDR3 DNA reads TGTGCCAGCAGCGGGGACAGGGTTATCTACAATGAGCAGTTCTTC. Its protein product is CASSGDRVIYNEQFF. The full variable domain, with the rest looked up from reference TRBV7-9 and TRBJ2-1, is DTGVSQNPRHKITKRGQNVTFRCDPISEHNRLYWYRQTLGQGPEFLTYFQNEAQLEKSRLLSDRFSAERPKGSFSTLEIQRTEQGDSAMYLCASSGDRVIYNEQFFGPGTRLTVL.

This clonotype came up a few times. This chain joins TRBV28 and TRBJ2-1, with a possible D match to TRBD2 (5 bases). The CDR3 is made up of 11 amino acids. The germline V and J ends were trimmed by 3 bases and 13 bases, with 10 bases remaining between them. Germline CDR1 MDHEN, CDR2 SYDVKM. CDR3: CASSFWSGQFF. DNA of the CDR3: TGTGCCAGCAGTTTTTGGAGCGGCCAGTTCTTC.

The V and J genes are TRBV12-3 or TRBV12-4 and TRBJ2-1; the match to TRBD2 covers 8 bases. V trimming: 3 bases; J trimming: 8 bases; junction bases outside the gene matches: 6. The CDR3 consists of 14 residues. CDR3 sequence reads: CASSFLGGADEQFF. CDR3 nucleotides: TGTGCCAGCAGTTTTCTCGGGGGGGCCGATGAGCAGTTCTTC.

This clonotype was recorded at least ten times. The CDR3 region is CASNLGRGGTEAFF. Written as DNA, the CDR3 is TGTGCCAGCAATCTGGGACGAGGGGGCACTGAAGCTTTCTTT. The rearrangement links TRBV6-1 to TRBJ1-1, with D possibly TRBD1 on 6 matching bases. V dropped 7 bases and J dropped 4 bases, with 16 bases sitting between them. The CDR3 has 14 amino acids. Germline CDR1 reads MNHNS; CDR2 reads SASEGT.

CDR3 sequence (DNA): TGCAGTGGTGCTGGTTCCTTACCCCATCCAGATACGCAGTATTTT. Translation gives CSGAGSLPHPDTQYF. V usage is TRBV20-1 and J usage is TRBJ2-3, with D unresolved. The CDR3 has 15 residues. Germline loops: CDR1 DFQATT, CDR2 SNEGSKA (reference sequence). V gave up 7 bases and J gave up 4 bases, with 21 bases separating them.

A single count supports this clonotype. CDR3 nucleotide sequence: TGCGCCAGCAGCCAAGCACCATACTATGGGAGCACAGATACGCAGTATTTT. Amino acid sequence: CASSQAPYYGSTDTQYF. The J gene is TRBJ2-3, the V gene TRBV4-1; unclear D gene. The CDR3 has 17 residues. V was trimmed by 1 base and J by 0 bases, leaving 14 bases between them. Per germline, CDR1 MGHRA and CDR2 YSYEKL.

This sequence joins TRBV6-9 and TRBJ1-1; tentative D call: TRBD1 (5 bases). Germline lookup yields CDR1 MNHGY and CDR2 SVAAGI. CDR3 length: 14 amino acids. Trimming left V 2 bases short and J 3 bases short, with 10 bases between. CDR3 nucleotide sequence: TGTGCCAGCAGTTATACAGCGGGGGACACTGAAGCTTTCTTT. Protein: CASSYTAGDTEAFF.

The V and J genes are TRBV7-3 and TRBJ2-1, with TRBD2 matching over 15 bases. The CDR3 contains 19 residues. Trimming took 6 bases from V and 2 from J; bases not matched to a gene: 11. CDR1 and CDR2 (germline): SGHTA, FQGTGA. CDR3 protein: CASRSSGLAGGMPYNEQFF. DNA for the CDR3: TGTGCCAGCAGATCTTCGGGACTAGCGGGGGGAATGCCCTACAATGAGCAGTTCTTC.

The gene calls are TRBV6-4 and TRBJ2-3, with no clear D. Germline V gene data show CDR1 as MRHNA and CDR2 as SNTAGT. V lost 4 bases and J 1 base, leaving 15 bases between the germline ends. The CDR3 contains 16 residues. CDR3 nucleotide sequence: TGTGCCAGCAGTGGAGGTTATCAGGCAGGCACAGATACGCAGTATTTT. This gives the protein CASSGGYQAGTDTQYF.

The chain is built from TRBV10-2 and TRBJ2-7; D is possibly TRBD1 (6 bases). Trimming took off 6 bases at V and 4 bases at J, with 13 bases between the two ends. The germline V gene encodes CDR1 WSHSY and CDR2 SAAADI. The length of the CDR3 is 13 residues. CDR3 bases: TGCGCCAGCAGACCGGGACAACATTACGAGCAGTACGTC. Its translation: CASRPGQHYEQYV.

The genes are TRBV6-1 and TRBJ2-2, with 12 bases aligning to TRBD1. Germline V lookup: CDR1 MNHNS, CDR2 SASEGT. CDR3 length equals 18 residues. V lost 6 bases, J lost 4 bases, and 12 bases stayed unmatched. CDR3 region: CASSSLTGTGGLTGELFF. Here the CDR3 DNA reads TGTGCCAGCAGCTCATTAACCGGGACAGGGGGCCTCACCGGGGAGCTGTTTTTT.

This clonotype was detected many times. The rearrangement joins TRBV28 to TRBJ2-1; 8 bases are shared with TRBD1. Trimming at V came to 5 bases and at J to 7 bases, leaving 10 bases not matched to a gene. CDR1 is MDHEN, CDR2 SYDVKM, per germline. The CDR3 covers 15 residues. The CDR3 nucleotides are TGTGCCAGCAGTGTCCCCGGGACAGGTCTAAATGAGCAGTTCTTC. Its protein product is CASSVPGTGLNEQFF.

The gene calls are TRBV28 and TRBJ2-1, with unresolved D. V lost 6 bases and J lost 3, with 12 bases in between. This CDR3 comprises 14 residues. CDR1 and CDR2 from the germline V gene are MDHEN and SYDVKM. The CDR3 DNA reads as TGTGCCAGCAGACCGTCGGGCCACTACAATGAGCAGTTCTTC. Its protein is CASRPSGHYNEQFF.

The J gene is TRBJ2-1, the V gene TRBV5-6; D gene uncertain. Germline V gene data show CDR1 as SGHDT and CDR2 as YYEEEE. The germline V and J ends were trimmed by 1 base and 8 bases, with 4 bases remaining between them. The CDR3 is 11 residues long. This chain's CDR3 is CASSLLYEQFF. The CDR3 nucleotides read TGTGCCAGCAGCTTGCTATATGAGCAGTTCTTC.